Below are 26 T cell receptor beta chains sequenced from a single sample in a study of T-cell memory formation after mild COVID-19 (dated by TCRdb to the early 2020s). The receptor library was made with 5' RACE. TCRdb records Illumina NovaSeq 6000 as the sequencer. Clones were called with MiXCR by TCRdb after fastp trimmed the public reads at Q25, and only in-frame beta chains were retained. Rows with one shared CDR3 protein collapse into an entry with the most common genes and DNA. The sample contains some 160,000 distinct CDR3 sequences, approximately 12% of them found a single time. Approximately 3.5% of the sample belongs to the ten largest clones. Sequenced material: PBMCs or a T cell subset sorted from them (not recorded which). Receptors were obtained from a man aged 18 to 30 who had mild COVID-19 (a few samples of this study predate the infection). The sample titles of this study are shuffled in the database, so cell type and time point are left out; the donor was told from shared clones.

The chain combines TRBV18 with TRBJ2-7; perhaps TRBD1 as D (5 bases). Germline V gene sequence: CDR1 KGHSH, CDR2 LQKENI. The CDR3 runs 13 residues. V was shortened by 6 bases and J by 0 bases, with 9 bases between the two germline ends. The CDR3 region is CASSGQASYEQYV. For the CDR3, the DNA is TGTGCCAGCTCGGGGCAAGCCTCCTACGAGCAGTACGTC.

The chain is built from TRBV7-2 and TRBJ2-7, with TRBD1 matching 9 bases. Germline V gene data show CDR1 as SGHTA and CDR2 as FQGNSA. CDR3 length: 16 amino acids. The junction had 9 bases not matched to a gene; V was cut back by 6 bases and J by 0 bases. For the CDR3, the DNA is TGTGCCAGCAGACCTACAGGGGGCAGAGGCTCCTACGAGCAGTACTTC. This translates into CASRPTGGRGSYEQYF.

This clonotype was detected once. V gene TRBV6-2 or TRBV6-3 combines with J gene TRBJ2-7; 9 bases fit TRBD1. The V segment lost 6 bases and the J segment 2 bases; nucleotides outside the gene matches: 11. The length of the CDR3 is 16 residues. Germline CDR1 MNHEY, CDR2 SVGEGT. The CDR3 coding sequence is TGTGCCAGCAGCCCCGCCGGGACAGGGAACACCTACGAGCAGTACGTC. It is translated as CASSPAGTGNTYEQYV.

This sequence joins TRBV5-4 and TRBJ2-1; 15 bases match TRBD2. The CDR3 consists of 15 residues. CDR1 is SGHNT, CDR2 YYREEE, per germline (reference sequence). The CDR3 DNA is TGTGCTTGTGGACTAGCGGGGGGGCTAGACAATGAGCAGTTCTTC. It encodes CACGLAGGLDNEQFF.

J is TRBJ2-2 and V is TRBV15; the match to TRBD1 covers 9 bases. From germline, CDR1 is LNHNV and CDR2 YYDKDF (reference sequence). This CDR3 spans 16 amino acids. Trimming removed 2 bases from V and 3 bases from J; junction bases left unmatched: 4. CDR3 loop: CATSRWGQGYTGELFF. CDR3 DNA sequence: TGTGCCACCAGCAGATGGGGACAGGGATACACCGGGGAGCTGTTTTTT.

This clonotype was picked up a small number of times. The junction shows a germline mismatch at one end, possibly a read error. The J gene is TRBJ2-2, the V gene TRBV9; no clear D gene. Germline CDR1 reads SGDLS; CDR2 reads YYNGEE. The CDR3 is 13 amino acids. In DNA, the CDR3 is TGTGCCTGCAGCCCATCCCGGGCCCAGAGCCTGTTTTTT. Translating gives CACSPSRAQSLFF.

The CDR3 nucleotides read TGCAGTGGATCTGGCAGGGGTTATTCACCCCTCCACTTT. This sequence encodes CSGSGRGYSPLHF. The chain recombines TRBV20-1 with TRBJ1-6; TRBD1 is a possible D gene (6 bases). Germline V CDR1 and CDR2: DFQATT, SNEGSKA (reference sequence). The CDR3 is made up of 13 amino acids. V gave up 7 bases and J gave up 8 bases, with 15 bases separating them.

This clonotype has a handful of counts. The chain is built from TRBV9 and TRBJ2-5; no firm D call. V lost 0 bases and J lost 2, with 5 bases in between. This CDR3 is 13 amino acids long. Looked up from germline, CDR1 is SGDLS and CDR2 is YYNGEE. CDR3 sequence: CASSVGEQETQYF. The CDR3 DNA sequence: TGTGCCAGCAGCGTAGGCGAACAAGAGACCCAGTACTTC.

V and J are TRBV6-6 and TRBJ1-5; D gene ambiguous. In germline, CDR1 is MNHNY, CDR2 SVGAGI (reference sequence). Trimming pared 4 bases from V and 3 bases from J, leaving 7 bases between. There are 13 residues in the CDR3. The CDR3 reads CASSLEANQPQHF. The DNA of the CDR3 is TGTGCCAGCAGTTTAGAAGCCAATCAGCCCCAGCATTTT.

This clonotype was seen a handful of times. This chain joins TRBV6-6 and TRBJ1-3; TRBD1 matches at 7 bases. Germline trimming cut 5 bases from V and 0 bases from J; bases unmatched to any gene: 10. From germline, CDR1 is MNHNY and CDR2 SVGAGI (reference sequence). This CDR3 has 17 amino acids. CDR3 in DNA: TGTGCCAGCAGTCATCTACCGGGACAGAGCTCTGGAAACACCATATATTTT. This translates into CASSHLPGQSSGNTIYF.

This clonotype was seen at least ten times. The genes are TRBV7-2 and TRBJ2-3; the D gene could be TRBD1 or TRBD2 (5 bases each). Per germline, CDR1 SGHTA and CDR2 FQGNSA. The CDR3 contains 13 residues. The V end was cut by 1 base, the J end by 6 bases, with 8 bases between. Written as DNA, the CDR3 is TGTGCCAGCAGCTTAGGATGGGGGGATACGCAGTATTTT. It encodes CASSLGWGDTQYF. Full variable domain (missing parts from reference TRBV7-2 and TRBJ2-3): GAGVSQSPSNKVTEKGKDVELRCDPISGHTALYWYRQSLGQGLEFLIYFQGNSAPDKSGLPSDRFSAERTGGSVSTLTIQRTQQEDSAVYLCASSLGWGDTQYFGPGTRLTVL.

The CDR3 bases are TGTGCCAGCAGCGTAGCCCCCCGGTCCGAAGCTTTCTTT. Translation: CASSVAPRSEAFF. J is TRBJ1-1 and V is TRBV9; no definite D call. Trimming took off 0 bases at V and 8 bases at J, with 11 bases between the two ends. Germline assignment: CDR1 SGDLS and CDR2 YYNGEE. The CDR3 length is 13 residues.

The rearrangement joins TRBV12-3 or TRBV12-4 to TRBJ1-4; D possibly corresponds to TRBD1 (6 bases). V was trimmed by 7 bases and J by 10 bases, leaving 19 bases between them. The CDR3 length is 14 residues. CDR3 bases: TGTGCCAGCACCTATAGGGAACAGGGCGGAAAACTGTTTTTT. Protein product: CASTYREQGGKLFF.

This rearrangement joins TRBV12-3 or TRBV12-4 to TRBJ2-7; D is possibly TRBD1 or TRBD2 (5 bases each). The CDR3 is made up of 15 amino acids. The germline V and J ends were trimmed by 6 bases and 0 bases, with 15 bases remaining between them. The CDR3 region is CASRGRRGSSYEQYF. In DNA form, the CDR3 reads TGTGCCAGCAGGGGGCGACGGGGAAGCTCCTACGAGCAGTACTTC.

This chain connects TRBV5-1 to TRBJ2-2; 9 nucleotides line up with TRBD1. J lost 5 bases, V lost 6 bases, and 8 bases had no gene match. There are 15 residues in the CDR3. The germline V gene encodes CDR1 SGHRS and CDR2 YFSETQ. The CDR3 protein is CASTPGQGWTGELFF. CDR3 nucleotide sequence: TGCGCCAGCACACCGGGACAGGGTTGGACCGGGGAGCTGTTTTTT.

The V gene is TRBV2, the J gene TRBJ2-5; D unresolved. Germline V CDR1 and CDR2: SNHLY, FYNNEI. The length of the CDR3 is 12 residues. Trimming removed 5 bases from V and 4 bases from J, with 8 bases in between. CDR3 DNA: TGTGCCAGCAGTCCCCGGATAGAGACCCAGTACTTC. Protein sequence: CASSPRIETQYF.

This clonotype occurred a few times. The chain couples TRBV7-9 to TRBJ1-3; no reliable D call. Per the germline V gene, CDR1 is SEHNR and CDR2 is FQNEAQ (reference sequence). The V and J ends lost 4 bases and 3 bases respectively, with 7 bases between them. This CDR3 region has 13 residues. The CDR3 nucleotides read TGTGCCAGCAGCTCGACCCGTGGAAACACCATATATTTT. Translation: CASSSTRGNTIYF.

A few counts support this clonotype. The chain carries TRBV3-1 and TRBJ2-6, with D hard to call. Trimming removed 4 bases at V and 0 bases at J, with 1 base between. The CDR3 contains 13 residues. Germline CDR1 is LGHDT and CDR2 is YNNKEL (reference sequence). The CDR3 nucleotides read TGTGCCAGCAGCCCCTCTGGGGCCAACGTCCTGACTTTC. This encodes CASSPSGANVLTF.

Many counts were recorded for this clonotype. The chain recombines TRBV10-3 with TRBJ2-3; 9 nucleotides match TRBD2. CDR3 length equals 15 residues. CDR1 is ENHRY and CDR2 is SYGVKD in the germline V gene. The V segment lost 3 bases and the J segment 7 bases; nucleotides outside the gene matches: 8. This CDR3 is CAISEGLAGFYTQYF. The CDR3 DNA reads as TGTGCCATCAGTGAAGGGCTAGCGGGGTTCTATACGCAGTATTTT.

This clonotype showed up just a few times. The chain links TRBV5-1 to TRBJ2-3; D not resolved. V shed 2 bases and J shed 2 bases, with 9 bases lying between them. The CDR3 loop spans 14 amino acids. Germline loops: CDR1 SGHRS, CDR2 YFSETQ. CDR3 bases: TGCGCCAGCAGCTTCCCCCTCGTCACAGATACGCAGTATTTT. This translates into CASSFPLVTDTQYF.

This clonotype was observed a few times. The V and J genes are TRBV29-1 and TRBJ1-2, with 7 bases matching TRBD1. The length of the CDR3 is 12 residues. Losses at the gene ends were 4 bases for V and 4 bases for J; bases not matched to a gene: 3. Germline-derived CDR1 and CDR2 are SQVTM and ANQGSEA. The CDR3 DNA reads TGCAGCGTTGGACAGGGTGCCTATGGCTACACCTTC. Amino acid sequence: CSVGQGAYGYTF.

The CDR3 is CASSQPVTGTENEKLFF. As DNA, the CDR3 is TGTGCCAGCAGCCAGCCAGTTACTGGGACAGAAAATGAAAAACTGTTTTTT. The chain uses TRBV3-1 and TRBJ1-4; 7 nucleotides match TRBD1. The germline CDR1 and CDR2 sequences are LGHDT and YNNKEL (reference sequence). There are 17 residues in the CDR3. Trimming cost V 3 bases and J 5 bases; bases outside gene matches: 12.

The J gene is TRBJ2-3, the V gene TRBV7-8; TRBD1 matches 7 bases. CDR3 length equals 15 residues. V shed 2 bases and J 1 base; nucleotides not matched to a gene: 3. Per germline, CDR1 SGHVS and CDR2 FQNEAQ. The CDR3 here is CASSLTGDGTDTQYF. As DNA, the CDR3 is TGTGCCAGCAGCTTAACAGGGGACGGCACAGATACGCAGTATTTT.

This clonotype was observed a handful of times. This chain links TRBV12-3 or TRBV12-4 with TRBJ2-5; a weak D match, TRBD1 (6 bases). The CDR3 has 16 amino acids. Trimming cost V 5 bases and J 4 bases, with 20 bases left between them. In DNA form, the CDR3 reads TGTGCCAGCAGTACATCGGGACAACTTAGAGGAGAGACCCAGTACTTC. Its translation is CASSTSGQLRGETQYF.

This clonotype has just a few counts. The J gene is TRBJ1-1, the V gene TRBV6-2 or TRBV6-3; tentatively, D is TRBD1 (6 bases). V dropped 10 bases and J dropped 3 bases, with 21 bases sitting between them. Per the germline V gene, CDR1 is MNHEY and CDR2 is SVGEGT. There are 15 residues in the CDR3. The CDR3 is CATRPGGSKDTEAFF. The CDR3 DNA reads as TGTGCCACCCGCCCCGGGGGCAGTAAGGACACTGAAGCTTTCTTT.

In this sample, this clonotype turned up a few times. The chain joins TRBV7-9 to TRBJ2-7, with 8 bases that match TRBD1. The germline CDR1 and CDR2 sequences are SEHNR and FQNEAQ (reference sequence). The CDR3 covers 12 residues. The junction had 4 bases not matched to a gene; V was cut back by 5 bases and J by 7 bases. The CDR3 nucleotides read TGTGCCAGCAGCCAGACAGGGGAGGAGCAGTACGTC. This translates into CASSQTGEEQYV.